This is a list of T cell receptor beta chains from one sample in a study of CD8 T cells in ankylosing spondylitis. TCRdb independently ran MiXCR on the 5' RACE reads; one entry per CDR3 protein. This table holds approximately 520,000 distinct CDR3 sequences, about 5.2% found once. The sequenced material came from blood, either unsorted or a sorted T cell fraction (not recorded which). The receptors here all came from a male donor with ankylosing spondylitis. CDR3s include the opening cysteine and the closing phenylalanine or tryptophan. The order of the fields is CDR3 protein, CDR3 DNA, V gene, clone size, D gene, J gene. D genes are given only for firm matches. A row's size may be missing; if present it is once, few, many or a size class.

CDR3: CSGGVGTEAFF; DNA: TGCAGTGGAGGTGTGGGCACTGAAGCTTTCTTT; V: TRBV20-1; size: many; D: .; J: TRBJ1-1
CDR3: CASSASLFGTGISYEQYF; DNA: TGTGCCAGCAGCGCGTCGCTTTTTGGGACAGGGATCTCCTACGAGCAGTACTTC; V: TRBV5-5; size: many; D: TRBD1; J: TRBJ2-7
CDR3: CASSSPAGYTF; DNA: TGTGCCAGCAGCTCCCCGGCTGGCTACACCTTC; V: TRBV7-9; size: many; D: .; J: TRBJ1-2
CDR3: CASSPFRAKDEQYF; DNA: TGTGCCAGCAGCCCATTTAGGGCGAAGGACGAGCAGTACTTC; V: TRBV7-9; size: many; D: .; J: TRBJ2-7
CDR3: CASSLGTSTGELFF; DNA: TGTGCCAGCAGCTTAGGTACAAGCACCGGGGAGCTGTTTTTT; V: TRBV7-2; size: many; D: .; J: TRBJ2-2
CDR3: CASSLGWALKEDTQYF; DNA: TGTGCCAGCAGCTTAGGTTGGGCCCTCAAGGAAGATACGCAGTATTTT; V: TRBV7-2; size: many; D: .; J: TRBJ2-3
CDR3: CASSLDDRGGTEAFF; DNA: TGCGCCAGCAGCTTGGACGACAGGGGTGGCACTGAAGCTTTCTTT; V: TRBV5-1; size: many; D: TRBD1; J: TRBJ1-1
CDR3: CSVVWVEAFF; DNA: TGCAGCGTTGTGTGGGTTGAAGCTTTCTTT; V: TRBV29-1; size: few; D: .; J: TRBJ1-1
CDR3: CASSPQQGKGYGYTF; DNA: TGTGCCAGCTCACCACAACAGGGGAAGGGCTATGGCTACACCTTC; V: TRBV18; size: .; D: TRBD1; J: TRBJ1-2
CDR3: CASSQPGQGSISYNEQFF; DNA: TGTGCCAGCAGCCAACCGGGACAGGGGTCGATCTCCTACAATGAGCAGTTCTTC; V: TRBV14; size: many; D: TRBD1; J: TRBJ2-1
CDR3: CSARDHRGRTNLSGYTF; DNA: TGCAGTGCTAGAGATCACAGGGGGCGCACAAACCTATCTGGCTACACCTTC; V: TRBV20-1; size: many; D: TRBD1; J: TRBJ1-2
CDR3: CASSPGLAGEQETQYF; DNA: TGTGCCAGCAGTCCCGGACTAGCGGGGGAGCAAGAGACCCAGTACTTC; V: TRBV6-1; size: many; D: TRBD2; J: TRBJ2-5
CDR3: CASSFSVQASYEQYF; DNA: TGTGCCAGCAGCTTCTCCGTACAGGCCTCCTACGAGCAGTACTTC; V: TRBV11-2; size: many; D: .; J: TRBJ2-7
CDR3: CSVGGPTPYNSPLHF; DNA: TGCAGCGTTGGGGGTCCCACACCTTATAATTCACCCCTCCACTTT; V: TRBV29-1; size: many; D: .; J: TRBJ1-6
CDR3: CASSLEGQRMPEAFF; DNA: TGTGCCAGCAGCTTAGAGGGACAGCGGATGCCTGAAGCTTTCTTT; V: TRBV7-2; size: many; D: TRBD1; J: TRBJ1-1
CDR3: CATSETGQAGKNEQFF; DNA: TGTGCCACCAGTGAGACCGGACAGGCCGGGAAAAATGAGCAGTTCTTC; V: TRBV24-1; size: .; D: TRBD1; J: TRBJ2-1
CDR3: CASRKSVHNTGELFF; DNA: TGTGCCAGCAGAAAGTCGGTACATAACACCGGGGAGCTGTTTTTT; V: TRBV6-1; size: many; D: .; J: TRBJ2-2
CDR3: CSSPRGDEQFF; DNA: TGCAGTTCGCCCCGGGGGGATGAGCAGTTCTTC; V: TRBV20-1; size: .; D: TRBD2; J: TRBJ2-1
CDR3: CASAPGGSGANVLTF; DNA: TGTGCTAGTGCCCCAGGGGGCTCTGGGGCCAACGTCCTGACTTTC; V: TRBV12-5; size: many; D: TRBD1; J: TRBJ2-6
CDR3: CASSSLGGNQPEHF; DNA: TGTGCCAGCAGTTCCCTGGGGGGCAATCAGCCCGAGCATTTT; V: TRBV7-6; size: once; D: .; J: TRBJ1-5
CDR3: CASSRHTVDYNEQFF; DNA: TGTGCCAGCAGCCGTCACACAGTAGACTACAATGAGCAGTTCTTC; V: TRBV7-9; size: .; D: .; J: TRBJ2-1
CDR3: CASSEPYGYTF; DNA: TGTGCCAGCAGTGAGCCATATGGCTACACCTTC; V: TRBV2; size: .; D: .; J: TRBJ1-2
CDR3: CATSIYLGQPQHF; DNA: TGTGCCACCAGTATTTATCTCGGCCAGCCCCAGCATTTT; V: TRBV15; size: few; D: .; J: TRBJ1-5
CDR3: CASSTFQGASTEAFF; DNA: TGTGCCAGCAGCACCTTCCAGGGGGCGTCCACTGAAGCTTTCTTT; V: TRBV7-9; size: few; D: TRBD1; J: TRBJ1-1
CDR3: CASAVPRTVYEQYF; DNA: TGCGCCAGCGCAGTTCCCAGGACAGTCTACGAGCAGTACTTC; V: TRBV5-1; size: many; D: .; J: TRBJ2-7
CDR3: CATSTRGGRNTGELFF; DNA: TGTGCCACCAGCACTCGAGGGGGCCGAAACACCGGGGAGCTGTTTTTT; V: TRBV15; size: many; D: TRBD1; J: TRBJ2-2
CDR3: CASSFGPAGSQPQHF; DNA: TGTGCCAGCAGTTTTGGGCCCGCCGGGAGCCAGCCCCAGCATTTT; V: TRBV12-3/TRBV12-4; size: many; D: .; J: TRBJ1-5
CDR3: CATSKVGELFF; DNA: TGTGCCACCAGCAAGGTCGGGGAGCTGTTTTTT; V: TRBV15; size: many; D: .; J: TRBJ2-2
CDR3: CASSQDWVAASGRVQETQYF; DNA: TGTGCCAGCAGCCAAGATTGGGTGGCGGCTAGCGGGAGAGTCCAAGAGACCCAGTACTTC; V: TRBV3-1; size: .; D: TRBD2; J: TRBJ2-5